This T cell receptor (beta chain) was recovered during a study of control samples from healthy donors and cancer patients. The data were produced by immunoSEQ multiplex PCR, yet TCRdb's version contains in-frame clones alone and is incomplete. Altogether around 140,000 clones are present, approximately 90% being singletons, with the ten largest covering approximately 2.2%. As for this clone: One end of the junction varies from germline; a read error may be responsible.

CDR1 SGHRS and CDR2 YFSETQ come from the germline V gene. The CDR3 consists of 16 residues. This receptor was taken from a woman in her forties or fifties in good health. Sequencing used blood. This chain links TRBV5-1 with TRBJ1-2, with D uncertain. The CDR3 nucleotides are TGCGCCAGCAGCTTTGGACCTCTTCAGGATGACTATGGCTACGCCTTC. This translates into CASSFGPLQDDYGYAF.